This T cell receptor beta chain was sequenced for a study of a mutant IDH1 vaccine in newly diagnosed glioma. For the study at large: At weeks 1, 3, 5, 7, 11, 15, 19 and 23, patients received a vaccination, eight in all.

Points on this clone: Its matching antigen is unknown.

The CDR3 is made up of 15 amino acids. Looked up from germline, CDR1 is LNHDA and CDR2 is SQIVND (reference sequence). V lost 10 bases to trimming and J lost 3 bases, with 20 bases between them. Indicated time point: week 5, during vaccination. One vaccine dose held 300 ug of mutant IDH1 20-mer peptide and came with topical imiquimod. Repertoires were generated with immunoSEQ multiplex PCR, while TCRdb's copy carries only in-frame clones and drops some. The repertoire has over 50,000 clones, 85% to 90% of them found once; the top ten carry about 4.6%. The TCR was taken from a woman in her forties with glioma. The source was PBMCs, collected from a glioma patient whose treatment included an IDH1 peptide vaccine. The V and J genes are TRBV19 and TRBJ2-3; tentatively, D is TRBD2 (6 bases). CDR3 nucleotides: TGTGCCACCTCTGGCGGGGCCATTGGGACAGATACGCAGTATTTT. This codes for CATSGGAIGTDTQYF.